This T cell receptor (beta chain) was sequenced during a study of cytomegalovirus exposure and HLA in healthy donors (dated by TCRdb to the late 2010s). Background on the whole study: An earlier analysis of some 500 of the donors reported 250 to 350 Gb of sequence data and some 120 million unique TCR beta sequences from roughly 180 million T cells. A separate validation cohort of about 110 different subjects was used in addition to the roughly 670-subject first cohort. Four or five DR-DQ haplotypes were treated as single units for association and clustering because of strong linkage in the cohort. To predict cytomegalovirus infection status, the study brought together high-throughput TCR immunosequencing, statistical association of individual TCRs with disease status, and machine learning. On average, around 230,000 unique TCR beta nucleotide sequences were sequenced per donor among 398 genotyped donors of the cohort, with around 19% of those sequences being non-productive. Roughly 300 gigabases of sequencing data and around 80 million unique TCR sequences made up an early release that covered some 640 HLA-typed donors. Every repertoire in the discovery cohort had been generated on one and the same sequencing platform. Of the roughly 430 genotyped donors, around 81% fell in the genetic ancestry cluster associated with self-reported Caucasian donors. Rather than drawing on any new phenotypic data, the later analysis identified candidate immune exposures from TCR beta sequences and the way those sequences occurred across donors. In a later analysis, previously published TCR beta repertoires from 666 donors were re-analyzed and high-resolution HLA genotyping was added so that TCR occurrence patterns could be studied. The aim of the study was to test whether cataloging public T cell receptors could identify signatures of past pathogen exposure. Using immunosequencing, the study profiled T cell repertoires from fewer than 700 subjects and related those repertoires to cytomegalovirus serostatus. In an earlier analysis of over 550 of the donors, high-throughput TCR beta sequencing was used to judge whether each TCR beta V gene segment behaved as functional or pseudogenic. In a later genetic analysis, genome-wide SNP genotypes for about 55% of the roughly 700 donors were used, and that subset was treated as a discovery cohort. HLA typing included class I and class II loci at four-digit resolution. Typing coverage varied by locus: about 620-630 donors for A, B, C, DRB1 and DQB1; roughly 500 for DQA1; more than 600 for DPA1; approximately 450 for DPB1. Alongside the repertoire data, information on donor age, sex, ethnicity and CMV serostatus was compiled. Overall results and qualifications from the work: For the cohort, immune exposure information was limited to CMV serostatus. Several of the top co-occurrence clusters appeared to be linked to parvovirus B19, influenza, CMV and Epstein-Barr virus, according to a later analysis. A group of highly shared sequence variants was considered likely to be a technical artifact of the sequencing pipeline. In a later analysis, the rate of TCR association differed among HLA loci, with DRB1 alleles having the most associated TCRs and HLA-C alleles having the fewest. Linkage disequilibrium might explain the correlated functional status among segregating V segments, but an unknown experimental factor could not be ruled out. When HLA alleles, especially DR and DQ, strongly co-occurred, TCR associations were difficult to assign to individual alleles. The 87-base-pair reads could not distinguish some IMGT-functional V segments, including TRBV6-2 and TRBV6-3, so those segments were excluded. In an earlier analysis of several hundred of the donors, most TCR beta V segments were observed in productive rearrangements about 87% or about 30% of the time, broadly matching IMGT annotations. A further reported finding was that TCR beta sequences accurately predicted the HLA-A and HLA-B alleles for most subjects in the first cohort. Compared with the roughly 700-donor mean, donors in an Asian-associated ancestry cluster had fewer N-insertions in productive TCRs, according to a later genetic analysis. Presence/absence analyses assumed roughly uniform sequencing depth across donors, an assumption that may not hold. Most TCR sequences were observed very rarely across donors, whereas some public TCRs were present in many individuals. Because counts were too low, 15 to 20 rarely observed V segments, including chromosome 9 orphons, were excluded from the earlier analysis of some 540 of the donors. The cohort was sequenced for TCR beta chains only, and without alpha or paired-chain data the features that could be detected were limited. The authors suggested that the approach could potentially be generalized to other disease states and immunological phenotypes. Because HLA typing was unavailable for some donors at each locus, only the typed subset was used in association tests. According to a later analysis, most CMV-associated TCR beta chains appeared to be HLA-restricted, and the HLA associations seemed to be driven largely by CMV exposure. In both the original and validation cohorts, the classifier was reported to diagnose cytomegalovirus status with high specificity and sensitivity. Specific HLA alleles were associated with 15,000 to 20,000 TCR beta sequences at a false discovery rate of 0.05 in a later analysis. A few of the identified cytomegalovirus-associated TCR beta chains were confirmed in vitro to be specific for cytomegalovirus antigens. An association between a missense DCLRE1C variant and V-gene and J-gene trimming of TCR beta chains was found in a later genetic analysis and replicated in an independent cohort. The study listed 150 to 200 TCR beta chains as associated with cytomegalovirus. In a later analysis, HLA-associated TCR beta chains showed more clonal expansion and lower generation probabilities than non-associated chains that were equally common.

Trimming costs V 4 bases and J 0 bases, and their ends lie 17 bases apart. CDR1 and CDR2 (SGDLS, YYNGEE) derive from the germline V gene. The CDR3 sequence holds 17 residues, the cysteine and phenylalanine included. Only CDR3 DNA remains: 51 bases, in frame from the first base. The cohort was made up of 666 healthy bone marrow donors. At the time of sampling, every cohort member was nominally healthy, though immune exposures that went unrecorded were likely present. The donor tested CMV seronegative and was one of the 352 seronegative cohort members. A peripheral blood sample was provided by each donor, and peripheral blood mononuclear cells were used for TCR beta sequencing. Genomic DNA was extracted from the blood cell samples with the Qiagen DNeasy Blood Extraction Kit. Receptor libraries were prepared by the immunoSEQ multiplex PCR assay. A mixture of 60 forward primers for TCR Vbeta segments and 13 reverse primers for TCR Jbeta segments was used in the multiplex PCR. The CDR3 region of rearranged TCR beta genes was amplified from genomic DNA with a multiplex PCR assay. The Illumina HiSeq System was used to sequence the amplified TCR beta libraries as 87-base-pair reads. For the original study's pipeline: A later analysis tallied tens of millions of unique TCR beta chains across the 700 or so repertoires, and 10 million to 11 million of those chains were shared by two or more donors. Raw reads were error-corrected and collapsed into unique sequences with a nearest-neighbor algorithm that merged closely related sequences to remove PCR and sequencing errors. To assign V, D and J gene segments, CDR3 sequences were aligned to IMGT reference sequences. For a sequence to be retained, at least a six-nucleotide match to both a V gene segment and a J gene segment was required. A rearrangement counted as productive if the CDR3 had no stop codons and remained in frame with V and J, and every other rearrangement counted as non-productive. Following IMGT convention, CDR3 was defined as the stretch from the second conserved V-encoded cysteine to the conserved J-encoded phenylalanine. The earlier analysis of roughly 590 of the donors excluded sequences that lacked an unambiguous match to a single V gene segment. An earlier analysis of several hundred of the donors called V segments functional above 56.7% productive rearrangements and segregating when the between-donor standard deviation exceeded 5%. A statistical classification framework was built for diagnosing cytomegalovirus status from the catalog of TCR beta chain sequences. V and J gene assignment, in a later analysis, came from comparing TCR nucleotide sequences with IMGT/GENE-DB human TR gene sequences. Using the TCRdist pipeline, a later analysis assigned CDR3 sequences along with most-parsimonious VDJ recombination scenarios. In a later analysis, every TCR beta chain was defined by the combination of its CDR3 amino acid sequence and its V-gene family, and reads without a unique V-gene family were dropped. As a way to deal with suspected cross-contamination and a sequencing artifact, a later analysis dropped approximately 570 nucleotide sequences that were highly shared and had low generation probability. A later analysis calculated a clonal expansion index for each public chain from normalized within-repertoire ranks of inferred template counts. Generation probabilities in a later analysis came from a VDJ recombination model fitted to out-of-frame rearrangements, and those results were checked against IGoR. Hypergeometric tests were used in a later analysis to score TCR-TCR, TCR-HLA and TCR-CMV co-occurrence, with a repertoire-size bias correction applied to the TCR pairs. A later analysis estimated false discovery rates by permuting HLA or CMV assignments 20 times. In a later analysis, co-occurring TCRs were grouped using DBSCAN, and TCRdist sequence similarity was added for clustering within HLA-allele-positive subsets. Repertoires with fewer than 30,000 or more than 120,000 public chains, plus five repertoires with anomalous nucleotide sharing, were excluded from co-occurrence clustering. Sourced from immuneACCESS, this table was stored by TCRdb with only in-frame sequences that have V and J called. A share of the clones is absent; for the studies checked, an unresolved V gene accounts for under half, and the remainder has no known explanation. Clonal size and the V and J genes are those of that table, whereas D and trimming came from the DNA. For this sample the table gives around 200,000 clones, of which about 80% were detected only once. The ten top clones hold roughly 0.7% of the sample.

A note on this clone: It has no known antigen specificity. Base quality data are lacking; no much larger clone is found one base away.

The sample consisted of PBMCs. The chain was built from TRBV9 and TRBJ1-3; a tentative D match to TRBD1 spans 6 bases. The sequence was collected from a boy under 18 in good health and CMV-seronegative. The bases are TGTGCCAGCAGCCCCGGGGGGGGGCTGTTCTCTGGAAACACCATATATTTT. The translation is CASSPGGGLFSGNTIYF.